A single sample gave rise to the 16 T cell receptor beta chains below, sequenced in a study of T cell changes during pregnancy in multiple sclerosis. Assay used: immunoSEQ multiplex PCR; TCRdb lists only in-frame clones, some missing. Here the sample spans some 80,000 clones, roughly 96% being singletons. This specimen was peripheral blood, taken in the second trimester of pregnancy. These receptors came from a female donor with multiple sclerosis, enrolled in a pregnancy study.

V usage is TRBV5-1 and J usage is TRBJ1-2; 8 bases fit TRBD1. This CDR3 region has 16 residues. The V segment lost 3 bases and the J segment 4 bases; nucleotides outside the gene matches: 11. CDR1 and CDR2 from the germline V gene are SGHRS and YFSETQ. The CDR3 is CASSSSRGQGAYGYTF. In DNA, the CDR3 is TGCGCCAGCAGCTCCAGCAGGGGGCAGGGGGCCTATGGCTACACCTTC.

J is TRBJ2-1 and V is TRBV7-2; 8 bases are shared with TRBD2. CDR3 length equals 19 residues. Germline-derived CDR1 and CDR2 are SGHTA and FQGNSA. J gave up 5 bases and V 5 bases, and 20 bases lay outside the gene matches. This CDR3 is CASSQAPPGSGRTNNEQFF. The CDR3 DNA reads as TGTGCCAGCAGCCAAGCCCCCCCGGGGAGCGGGAGAACCAACAATGAGCAGTTCTTC.

The chain is built from TRBV30 and TRBJ2-2, with D maybe TRBD2 (6 bases). The CDR3 totals 16 residues. V was cut by 3 bases and J by 4 bases, with 18 bases left in between. Germline V lookup: CDR1 GTSNPN, CDR2 SVGIG (reference sequence). The CDR3 DNA follows: TGTGCCTGGAGAGGAAGCGGGTGGACATCCACCGGGGAGCTGTTTTTT. Translated: CAWRGSGWTSTGELFF.

This rearrangement joins TRBV5-1 to TRBJ1-4; perhaps TRBD1 as D (6 bases). V lost 4 bases, J lost 4 bases, and 14 bases lay in between. Germline CDR1 reads SGHRS; CDR2 reads YFSETQ. The CDR3 loop spans 15 amino acids. CDR3 nucleotides: TGCGCCAGCAGCGTGGCAGGGGCCGATAATGAAAAACTGTTTTTT. Encoded protein: CASSVAGADNEKLFF.

V is TRBV19 and J is TRBJ2-3; the match to TRBD2 covers 7 bases. From germline, CDR1 is LNHDA and CDR2 SQIVND (reference sequence). CDR3 length equals 14 residues. V trimming: 4 bases; J trimming: 3 bases; junction bases outside the gene matches: 4. DNA for the CDR3: TGTGCCAGTAGTACCGGGGAGGGAACAGATACGCAGTATTTT. Translation gives CASSTGEGTDTQYF.

This chain links TRBV7-9 with TRBJ1-5; no clear D gene. The CDR3 contains 13 residues. Germline V gene lookup returns CDR1 SEHNR and CDR2 FQNEAQ (reference sequence). The V end was cut by 5 bases, the J end by 5 bases, with 10 bases between. Here the CDR3 DNA reads TGTGCCAGCAGCCCCAGTGTGGATCAGCCCCAGCATTTT. This encodes CASSPSVDQPQHF.

The J gene is TRBJ2-2, the V gene TRBV6-5; D gene unclear. From germline, CDR1 is MNHEY and CDR2 SVGAGI. This CDR3 is built from 13 residues. Trimming left V 2 bases short and J 5 bases short, with 6 bases between. The CDR3 nucleotides read TGTGCCAGCAGTTACGCGGTGACCGGGGAGCTGTTTTTT. Amino acid sequence: CASSYAVTGELFF.

This chain uses TRBV7-2 with TRBJ1-5; D not certain. This CDR3 comprises 14 residues. Germline V lookup: CDR1 SGHTA, CDR2 FQGNSA. The V gene lost 1 base and the J gene lost 3 bases, with 7 bases spanning the gap. DNA for the CDR3: TGTGCCAGCAGCTTAGGCAGATACAATCAGCCCCAGCATTTT. As protein: CASSLGRYNQPQHF.

V and J are TRBV2 and TRBJ2-3, with a tentative D call TRBD2 (7 bases). Germline V lookup: CDR1 SNHLY, CDR2 FYNNEI. This CDR3 has 16 residues. Trimming cost V 1 base and J 2 bases, with 13 bases left between them. CDR3 sequence: CASSEVGRGATDTQYF. CDR3 sequence (DNA): TGTGCCAGCAGTGAAGTGGGTCGGGGGGCCACAGATACGCAGTATTTT.

The gene calls are TRBV28 and TRBJ2-1, with D hard to call. The V and J ends lost 3 bases and 0 bases respectively, with 6 bases between them. Germline CDR1 MDHEN, CDR2 SYDVKM. The length of the CDR3 is 14 residues. CDR3 residues: CASSFVRSYNEQFF. Here the CDR3 DNA reads TGTGCCAGCAGTTTTGTTCGCTCCTACAATGAGCAGTTCTTC.

The V gene is TRBV6-1, the J gene TRBJ1-5; 7 bases are a match to TRBD1. The CDR3 is 15 residues long. V trimming: 6 bases; J trimming: 0 bases; junction bases outside the gene matches: 5. Looked up from germline, CDR1 is MNHNS and CDR2 is SASEGT. CDR3 in DNA: TGTGCCAGCAGAGCCGGGACAGTTAGCAATCAGCCCCAGCATTTT. It translates to CASRAGTVSNQPQHF.

This sequence joins TRBV28 and TRBJ2-1; 9 bases line up with TRBD2. This CDR3 is built from 15 residues. CDR1 is MDHEN and CDR2 is SYDVKM in the germline V gene. The V segment lost 6 bases and the J segment 3 bases; nucleotides outside the gene matches: 6. As DNA, the CDR3 is TGTGCCAGCAGCTTGGCTAGCGGGAACTACAATGAGCAGTTCTTC. Translated: CASSLASGNYNEQFF.

J is TRBJ2-5 and V is TRBV13; 10 bases are shared with TRBD2. CDR3 size: 18 residues. V dropped 2 bases and J dropped 3; count of bases not matched to a gene: 12. The germline CDR1 and CDR2 sequences are PRHDT and FYEKMQ (reference sequence). CDR3 residues: CASSLSNIRTSGKETQYF. The CDR3 bases are TGTGCCAGCAGCTTAAGCAATATCCGGACTAGCGGAAAAGAGACCCAGTACTTC.

V and J are TRBV5-1 and TRBJ1-4, with D maybe TRBD1 (6 bases). V shed 5 bases and J shed 7 bases, with 12 bases lying between them. CDR1 SGHRS and CDR2 YFSETQ come from the germline V gene. The length of the CDR3 is 13 residues. DNA of the CDR3: TGCGCCAGCAGAGCCAACAGGGTTGAAAAACTGTTTTTT. Translating gives CASRANRVEKLFF.

The chain links TRBV7-6 to TRBJ2-5, with 8 bases aligning to TRBD2. This CDR3 contains 19 residues. J gave up 5 bases and V 5 bases, and 22 bases lay outside the gene matches. Germline V CDR1 and CDR2: SGHVS, FNYEAQ. The CDR3 DNA reads as TGTGCCAGCAGCCGCCTAGACAGCGGGAGCGCCCGGGTCTTCGAGACCCAGTACTTC. Amino acids: CASSRLDSGSARVFETQYF.

The CDR3: CASSFKGQGYSNQPQHF. The CDR3 region has the DNA TGTGCCAGCAGCTTTAAGGGCCAGGGATATAGCAATCAGCCCCAGCATTTT. This chain uses TRBV5-6 with TRBJ1-5; maybe TRBD1 (5 bases). The CDR3 contains 17 residues. CDR1 and CDR2 from the germline V gene are SGHDT and YYEEEE. V lost 2 bases and J 0 bases, leaving 15 bases between the germline ends.